This entry lists 2 T cell receptor beta chains sequenced from one sample in a study of a mutant IDH1 vaccine in newly diagnosed glioma. Their target antigens are unknown. Time point: week 5, during vaccination. The vaccine gave 300 ug of a 20-mer mutant IDH1 peptide subcutaneously per dose. This table comes from immunoSEQ multiplex PCR, and its TCRdb copy is limited to in-frame clones, with some not included. In the table there are over 45,000 clones, about 88% of which are singletons. Here the sequenced sample was PBMCs, taken from a glioma patient whose treatment included an IDH1 peptide vaccine. The receptors were gathered from a woman in her forties or fifties with glioma.

The V call is TRBV5-4, the J call TRBJ2-7, with D perhaps TRBD1 or TRBD2 (6 bases each). CDR1 is SGHNT and CDR2 is YYREEE in the germline V gene (reference sequence). The CDR3 loop spans 12 amino acids. V lost 5 bases to trimming and J lost 7 bases, with 13 bases between them. The CDR3 reads CASSPGGPEQYF. The CDR3 DNA is TGTGCCAGCAGTCCCGGGGGCCCGGAGCAGTACTTC.

The table lists this clone with a count of one. The gene calls are TRBV6-5 and TRBJ2-5, with TRBD1 matching 7 bases. The CDR3 covers 14 residues. The trim removed 7 bases at V and 4 bases at J, leaving 9 bases unmatched. Germline loops: CDR1 MNHEY, CDR2 SVGAGI. CDR3 in DNA: TGTGCCAGCACCGAGACAGGGAGAGGAGAGACCCAGTACTTC. It yields the protein CASTETGRGETQYF.